A selection of T cell receptor beta chains follows, all from one sample in a study of blood T cell repertoires in COVID-19. Clones were sequenced by immunoSEQ multiplex PCR, and TCRdb holds only the in-frame ones, with some missing. The data hold 75,000 or so clones, with roughly 80% observed a single time. What was sequenced was peripheral blood. The receptors originated from a woman over 75 with acute or convalescent COVID-19. The CDR3 runs from the conserved cysteine through the conserved F or W. A D gene is named only where the DNA matches it firmly. Where a row states a size, it is once, few, many or the class of an expanded clone; other rows omit it.

clone size: once; J gene: TRBJ2-7; D gene: TRBD1; V gene: TRBV6-7; CDR3 length: 13; CDR3 protein: CASTRDSSYEQYF; CDR3 DNA: TGTGCCAGCACCCGGGACAGCTCCTACGAGCAGTACTTC
clone size: .; J gene: TRBJ2-1; D gene: .; V gene: TRBV6-4; CDR3 length: 15; CDR3 protein: CASSDSSTQYNEQFF; CDR3 DNA: TGTGCCAGCAGTGACTCGTCTACCCAATACAATGAGCAGTTCTTC
clone size: .; J gene: TRBJ1-3; D gene: TRBD1; V gene: TRBV29-1; CDR3 length: 12; CDR3 protein: CSVGTGVDTIYF; CDR3 DNA: TGCAGCGTCGGGACAGGGGTTGACACCATATATTTT
clone size: .; J gene: TRBJ2-6; D gene: .; V gene: TRBV7-3; CDR3 length: 17; CDR3 protein: CASSPQGGVVGANVLTF; CDR3 DNA: TGTGCCAGCAGCCCCCAAGGCGGAGTGGTGGGGGCCAACGTCCTGACTTTC
clone size: .; J gene: TRBJ2-3; D gene: .; V gene: TRBV3-1/TRBV3-2; CDR3 length: 12; CDR3 protein: CASSQDIITQYF; CDR3 DNA: TGTGCCAGCAGCCAAGATATAATAACGCAGTATTTT
clone size: .; J gene: TRBJ1-2; D gene: .; V gene: TRBV3-1/TRBV3-2; CDR3 length: 14; CDR3 protein: CASSQDPREVGYTF; CDR3 DNA: TGTGCCAGCAGCCAAGATCCGAGGGAAGTTGGCTACACCTTC
clone size: .; J gene: TRBJ1-1; D gene: .; V gene: TRBV19; CDR3 length: 15; CDR3 protein: CASTQGGVLNTEAFF; CDR3 DNA: TGTGCCAGTACCCAAGGGGGGGTCCTGAACACTGAAGCTTTCTTT
clone size: .; J gene: TRBJ2-3; D gene: .; V gene: TRBV5-1; CDR3 length: 15; CDR3 protein: CASSLFGQSTDTQYF; CDR3 DNA: TGCGCCAGCAGCTTGTTTGGACAAAGCACAGATACGCAGTATTTT
clone size: .; J gene: TRBJ2-7; D gene: .; V gene: TRBV5-1; CDR3 length: 14; CDR3 protein: CASSLSGGTYEQYF; CDR3 DNA: TGCGCCAGCTCCCTTTCGGGGGGCACCTACGAGCAGTACTTC
clone size: .; J gene: TRBJ1-2; D gene: .; V gene: TRBV7-9; CDR3 length: 14; CDR3 protein: CASSLVGANYGYTF; CDR3 DNA: TGTGCCAGCAGCTTAGTAGGGGCTAACTATGGCTACACCTTC
clone size: once; J gene: TRBJ2-7; D gene: .; V gene: TRBV30; CDR3 length: 14; CDR3 protein: CAWSGPPGDYEQYF; CDR3 DNA: TGTGCCTGGAGTGGTCCACCCGGGGACTACGAGCAGTACTTC
clone size: .; J gene: TRBJ1-5; D gene: .; V gene: TRBV6-6; CDR3 length: 12; CDR3 protein: CASSSGTRSQHF; CDR3 DNA: TGTGCCAGCAGTTCAGGGACACGGTCCCAGCATTTT
clone size: .; J gene: TRBJ2-5; D gene: .; V gene: TRBV15; CDR3 length: 15; CDR3 protein: CATSRDRLHQETQYF; CDR3 DNA: TGTGCCACCAGCAGAGATCGACTTCATCAAGAGACCCAGTACTTC
clone size: .; J gene: TRBJ1-1; D gene: TRBD1; V gene: TRBV10-2; CDR3 length: 16; CDR3 protein: CASKGTGDLMNTEAFF; CDR3 DNA: TGCGCCAGCAAGGGGACAGGGGACTTGATGAACACTGAAGCTTTCTTT
clone size: few; J gene: TRBJ2-7; D gene: TRBD1; V gene: TRBV29-1; CDR3 length: 14; CDR3 protein: CSVAWGQSSYEQYF; CDR3 DNA: TGCAGCGTTGCTTGGGGACAGAGCTCCTACGAGCAGTACTTC
clone size: once; J gene: TRBJ1-1; D gene: .; V gene: TRBV21-1; CDR3 length: 18; CDR3 protein: CASSNLTGTGGRGTEAFF; CDR3 DNA: TGTGCCAGCAGCAATCTAACCGGGACAGGGGGCCGAGGCACTGAAGCTTTCTTT
clone size: .; J gene: TRBJ2-3; D gene: .; V gene: TRBV6-2/TRBV6-3; CDR3 length: 15; CDR3 protein: CASSRGLFGTDTQYF; CDR3 DNA: TGTGCCAGCAGCCGCGGACTGTTTGGGACAGATACGCAGTATTTT
clone size: .; J gene: TRBJ1-4; D gene: TRBD1; V gene: TRBV24-1; CDR3 length: 15; CDR3 protein: CATSDLLDREEKLFF; CDR3 DNA: TGTGCCACCAGTGATCTCTTAGACAGGGAGGAAAAACTGTTTTTT
clone size: .; J gene: TRBJ1-4; D gene: .; V gene: TRBV30; CDR3 length: 15; CDR3 protein: CAWSVRRSTNEKLFF; CDR3 DNA: TGTGCCTGGAGTGTCCGTCGTTCAACTAATGAAAAACTGTTTTTT
clone size: .; J gene: TRBJ2-7; D gene: TRBD1; V gene: TRBV11-3; CDR3 length: 14; CDR3 protein: CASSLAQGAYEQYF; CDR3 DNA: TGTGCCAGCAGCTTAGCCCAGGGGGCCTACGAGCAGTACTTC
clone size: .; J gene: TRBJ1-4; D gene: TRBD1; V gene: TRBV19; CDR3 length: 14; CDR3 protein: CASSISGGKEKLFF; CDR3 DNA: TGTGCCAGTAGTATTTCAGGGGGCAAAGAAAAACTGTTTTTT
clone size: .; J gene: TRBJ2-2; D gene: .; V gene: TRBV7-2; CDR3 length: 15; CDR3 protein: CASSPSRVGTGELFF; CDR3 DNA: TGTGCCAGCAGCCCCAGCAGGGTAGGCACCGGGGAGCTGTTTTTT
clone size: .; J gene: TRBJ2-1; D gene: TRBD1; V gene: TRBV11-2; CDR3 length: 15; CDR3 protein: CASSNWDRGFDEQFF; CDR3 DNA: TGTGCCAGCAGCAACTGGGACAGGGGGTTCGATGAGCAGTTCTTC
clone size: .; J gene: TRBJ2-7; D gene: TRBD1; V gene: TRBV5-4; CDR3 length: 11; CDR3 protein: CASSLDREQYF; CDR3 DNA: TGTGCCAGCAGCCTGGACAGGGAGCAGTACTTC
clone size: once; J gene: TRBJ2-3; D gene: .; V gene: TRBV9; CDR3 length: 16; CDR3 protein: CASSAGVGPITDTQYF; CDR3 DNA: TGTGCCAGCAGCGCAGGGGTGGGACCCATCACAGATACGCAGTATTTT
clone size: .; J gene: TRBJ1-3; D gene: .; V gene: TRBV30; CDR3 length: 16; CDR3 protein: CAWSVRVDRPGNTIYF; CDR3 DNA: TGTGCCTGGAGTGTACGAGTCGACAGGCCCGGAAACACCATATATTTT
clone size: .; J gene: TRBJ1-1; D gene: .; V gene: TRBV5-6; CDR3 length: 15; CDR3 protein: CASSFGNRVNTEAFF; CDR3 DNA: TGTGCCAGCAGCTTTGGGAACAGGGTGAACACTGAAGCTTTCTTT
clone size: .; J gene: TRBJ1-2; D gene: TRBD1; V gene: TRBV29-1; CDR3 length: 14; CDR3 protein: CSGVGTGEDYGYTF; CDR3 DNA: TGCAGCGGTGTAGGGACAGGGGAAGACTATGGCTACACCTTC
clone size: .; J gene: TRBJ2-2; D gene: .; V gene: TRBV9; CDR3 length: 14; CDR3 protein: CASSVVLGTGELFF; CDR3 DNA: TGTGCCAGCAGCGTAGTACTAGGAACCGGGGAGCTGTTTTTT